This T cell receptor beta chain derives from a study of CD8+CD57+ T cells in acquired aplastic anemia (dated by TCRdb to about 2018). About the full investigation: A mean of around 3.2 ug of DNA, ranging from roughly 0.2 to 27.4 ug, was extracted from sorted CD4+ and CD8+ cells.

In this sample, this clonotype turned up a few times. This clone's antigen is unknown. No base qualities exist here, and no much larger clone lies one base off it. Genomic DNA was used as template for profiling of TCR beta VDJ combinations and CDR3 sequences. An Illumina HiSeq 2000 was used for TCR repertoire sequencing. The authors processed their data as follows. Repertoires were assessed using TRBV/TRBJ rearrangement plots, CDR3 size and DJ length profiles, and Simpson's diversity index. Whichever DNA sequence was most abundant in the deep sequencing data was defined as the immunodominant clone. CDR3 amino acid sequences were screened for sharing across subjects and were compared with published repertoires and the VDJdb database. The public sequencing data were trimmed at Q25 with fastp and processed into clonotypes with MiXCR by TCRdb, which kept only in-frame beta chains. Every entry covers one CDR3 protein and lists the most common genes and DNA from its rows. These V and J calls are TCRdb output, not the study's own analysis. The table for this sample lists approximately 270,000 distinct CDR3 sequences; 55% to 60% of them were counted only once. Of the sample, approximately 8.2% is held by the ten largest clones.

On the study overall, not on this receptor specifically: No significant difference in CD8+ Simpson's diversity was found between patients and healthy controls (P=0.060). Approximately 31 CD8+ CDR3 sequences were found in both patients and controls but appeared to be highly expressed in patients and within the immunodominant clones of the patients.

V is clipped by 4 bases and J by 10 bases, and the sequence between their germline boundaries is 23 bases long. Reading from cysteine to phenylalanine, the CDR3 counts 16 amino acids. Only the CDR3 portion is preserved as DNA: 48 bases, with reading frame beginning at the first base. As encoded in the germline V gene (reference sequence), CDR1 is DFQATT while CDR2 is SNEGSKA. In this study, sorted CD4+ and CD8+ T cells from the blood of healthy subjects and of severe aplastic anemia patients had their TCR repertoires deep-sequenced. Ficoll-Paque density gradient centrifugation was used to isolate peripheral blood mononuclear cells. CD4+ and CD8+ T cells were sorted by FACS or magnetic beads before DNA extraction.

Sequenced input: sorted CD4+, CD8+, or CD8+CD57+ T cells (not recorded which) from PBMCs. Recombination joined TRBV20-1 with TRBJ1-6, with no reliable assignment of the D segment. The sequence derives from a human donor with severe aplastic anemia or a healthy control (not recorded which). The DNA sequence is TGCAGTGCTACAGATGATGTCCAAGGGCGAAGGTCACCCCTCCACTTT. Its coded protein is CSATDDVQGRRSPLHF.